The next 7 T cell receptor beta chains were all read from a single sample in a study of shared clonotypes between healthy human individuals. The data were produced by immunoSEQ multiplex PCR, yet TCRdb's version contains in-frame clones alone and is incomplete. The sample contains over a million clones, around 78% of which appear only once. Sequenced sample: memory CD4+ T cells from PBMCs. Subset defined: CD45RA-negative fraction. The receptors come from a man between 18 and 29 years old in good health. Some clones in this sample may be carry-over from other donors' samples.

The CDR3 DNA reads TGTGCCAGCAGCTTAGGCCGACTCGCGAGCCGGGACAGGGTATACGAGCAGTACTTC. This translates into CASSLGRLASRDRVYEQYF. J is TRBJ2-7 and V is TRBV11-3, with 9 bases lining up with TRBD1. The V segment lost 1 base and the J segment 4 bases; nucleotides outside the gene matches: 17. Germline V gene sequence: CDR1 SGHNT, CDR2 YENEEA. The CDR3 extends over 19 amino acids.

The rearrangement uses TRBV6-5 and TRBJ2-7; a possible D gene is TRBD1 (5 bases). Germline V CDR1 and CDR2: MNHEY, SVGAGI. V was shortened by 8 bases and J by 6 bases, with 14 bases between the two germline ends. This CDR3 has 12 residues. The CDR3 here is CASWAGKGEQYF. CDR3 nucleotides: TGTGCCAGCTGGGCAGGGAAAGGCGAGCAGTACTTC.

The rearrangement links TRBV19 to TRBJ2-7, with D uncertain. The germline CDR1 and CDR2 sequences are LNHDA and SQIVND (reference sequence). The CDR3 is 11 amino acids. V was pared by 5 bases and J by 6 bases, with 8 bases between. The CDR3 spells CASSSKTEQYF. In DNA, the CDR3 is TGTGCCAGTAGTTCCAAGACCGAGCAGTACTTC.

J is TRBJ2-1 and V is TRBV7-9; TRBD2 matches 15 bases. The CDR3 runs to 19 residues. Germline assignment: CDR1 SEHNR and CDR2 FQNEAQ (reference sequence). J was trimmed by 4 bases and V by 0 bases; bases with no gene match: 7. Written as DNA, the CDR3 is TGTGCCAGCAGCTTAGCCCCCGGACTAGCGGGAGGGGGATACAATGAGCAGTTCTTC. Protein product: CASSLAPGLAGGGYNEQFF.

Here the CDR3 DNA reads TGTGCCAGCAGTTTATTGGGGACAGTTAATGAAAAACTGTTTTTT. Translating gives CASSLLGTVNEKLFF. The V call is TRBV28, the J call TRBJ1-4; TRBD1 aligns across 7 bases. The junction had 3 bases not matched to a gene; V was cut back by 1 base and J by 4 bases. This CDR3 is 15 amino acids long. Germline V gene lookup returns CDR1 MDHEN and CDR2 SYDVKM.

There are a few counts of this clone. J is TRBJ1-2 and V is TRBV13, with D uncertain. This CDR3 has 13 amino acids. The germline V gene has CDR1 PRHDT and CDR2 FYEKMQ (reference sequence). Trimming took 0 bases from V and 4 from J, leaving 6 bases between them. CDR3 loop: CASSLGLGYGYTF. CDR3 coding DNA: TGTGCCAGCAGCTTAGGCCTGGGCTATGGCTACACCTTC.

The chain employs TRBV5-1 and TRBJ2-3; D perhaps matches TRBD2 (6 bases). Deletions cut 1 base from V and 9 bases from J, with 12 bases between. Germline CDR1 reads SGHRS; CDR2 reads YFSETQ. CDR3 size: 13 residues. CDR3 in amino acids: CASSLTAEGTQYF. The CDR3 DNA is TGCGCCAGCAGCTTGACGGCGGAGGGAACGCAGTATTTT.